This T cell receptor beta chain emerged from a study of T-cell memory formation after mild COVID-19. Overall study context: Largely, TCR clusters stayed within a single donor.

Study-wide results and caveats: A balance of CD4 and CD8 characterized clones contracting day 15 to 85, whereas later expanders leaned CD4+. CD4+ contracting clones were mainly CM and EM; CD8+ ones, EMRA.

In germline, CDR1 is SGHRS, CDR2 YFSETQ. The trim removed 0 bases at V and 6 bases at J, leaving 11 bases unmatched. The CDR3 sequence is 18 residues long. In this sample, this clonotype turned up many times. The target antigen is unknown. TCRdb ran MiXCR on the 5' RACE reads and lists one entry per CDR3 protein. The data hold about 250,000 distinct CDR3 sequences, with 15% to 17% observed a single time. The sample was PBMCs or a T cell subset sorted from them (not recorded which). V usage is TRBV5-1 and J usage is TRBJ2-1; 11 bases fit TRBD2. This clonotype was sampled from an adult woman who had mild COVID-19 (a few samples of this study predate the infection). Cell type and time point are not known. CDR3 residues: CASSLARASGRIINEQFF. CDR3 nucleotides: TGCGCCAGCAGCTTGGCTAGGGCTAGCGGGAGGATAATCAATGAGCAGTTCTTC.